The 19 T cell receptor beta chains below all came from one sample that was sequenced in a study of cytomegalovirus exposure and HLA in healthy donors. The primer mix had 60 Vbeta and 13 Jbeta primers. Assay used: immunoSEQ multiplex PCR; TCRdb lists only in-frame clones, some missing. Among roughly 160,000 clones, around 84% were seen once, and the ten largest hold 8.5%. The sample consisted of PBMCs. All receptors derive from a male donor in good health and CMV-seropositive.

This sequence joins TRBV7-8 and TRBJ2-5, with 9 nucleotides matching TRBD2. V lost 8 bases and J lost 3; bases outside the gene matches: 4. Germline CDR1 reads SGHVS; CDR2 reads FQNEAQ. This CDR3 spans 13 amino acids. CDR3 DNA sequence: TGTGCCAGCGGATTAGCGGGAGAAGAGACCCAGTACTTC. It specifies CASGLAGEETQYF.

The chain employs TRBV4-3 and TRBJ1-6; tentative D call: TRBD1 (6 bases). Deletions cut 2 bases from V and 0 bases from J, with 14 bases between. CDR1 is LGHNA and CDR2 is YSLEER in the germline V gene. The CDR3 spans 18 residues. CDR3 nucleotides: TGCGCCAGCAGCCAATCCCTTTGGGGGCTCTCCTATAATTCACCCCTCCACTTT. It specifies CASSQSLWGLSYNSPLHF.

As DNA, the CDR3 is TGTGCCAGCACCCCCGGCTATGGCTACACCTTC. Its protein is CASTPGYGYTF. The chain employs TRBV6-6 and TRBJ1-2; no clear D gene. The V gene lost 7 bases and the J gene lost 4 bases, with 7 bases spanning the gap. This CDR3 comprises 11 residues. Germline CDR1 is MNHNY and CDR2 is SVGAGI (reference sequence).

The rearrangement uses TRBV15 and TRBJ1-5; the D is unclear. Trimming took off 3 bases at V and 2 bases at J, with 17 bases between the two ends. The CDR3 extends over 17 amino acids. CDR1 and CDR2 (germline): LNHNV, YYDKDF (reference sequence). The CDR3 nucleotides read TGTGCCACCAGCAGTTCCCTAGATTGGTATGGCAATCAGCCCCAGCATTTT. This gives the protein CATSSSLDWYGNQPQHF.

The rearrangement uses TRBV11-2 and TRBJ1-3; a possible D gene is TRBD1 (5 bases). V was shortened by 2 bases and J by 0 bases, with 5 bases between the two germline ends. The CDR3 covers 14 residues. Looked up from germline, CDR1 is SGHAT and CDR2 is FQNNGV. The CDR3, as DNA: TGTGCCAGCAGCTTACAGGGCTCTGGAAACACCATATATTTT. Amino acid sequence: CASSLQGSGNTIYF.

The chain combines TRBV7-9 with TRBJ1-2; possibly TRBD1 for D (6 bases). This CDR3 spans 15 amino acids. Looked up from germline, CDR1 is SEHNR and CDR2 is FQNEAQ (reference sequence). Trimming left V 0 bases short and J 2 bases short, with 10 bases between. The CDR3 coding sequence is TGTGCCAGCAGCTTAGCGCAGCAGGGGAACTATGGCTACACCTTC. As protein: CASSLAQQGNYGYTF.

V is TRBV4-3 and J is TRBJ1-2; possibly TRBD1 for D (5 bases). With 0 bases removed from V and 0 bases from J, the gap between germline ends came to 11 bases. CDR1 and CDR2 (germline): LGHNA, YSLEER. This CDR3 spans 16 amino acids. Here the CDR3 DNA reads TGCGCCAGCAGCCAAGAGATCCGACAGACTAACTATGGCTACACCTTC. Translation gives CASSQEIRQTNYGYTF.

The V gene is TRBV6-5, the J gene TRBJ2-3; 16 bases are a match to TRBD2. Germline assignment: CDR1 MNHEY and CDR2 SVGAGI. V lost 2 bases to trimming and J lost 4 bases; unmatched junction nucleotides: 0. The CDR3 is 16 amino acids. CDR3 in DNA: TGTGCCAGCAGTTACGGGACTAGCGGGAGGGCAGATACGCAGTATTTT. Amino acid sequence: CASSYGTSGRADTQYF.

Worth noting for this clone: Within the sample, other DNA sequences also encode this same CDR3. CDR3 DNA sequence: TGTGCCAGCAGCGTAGAACTAGCGGGAGGACGGGGGGAGACCCAGTACTTC. Its protein is CASSVELAGGRGETQYF. The V and J genes are TRBV9 and TRBJ2-5, with TRBD2 matching 12 bases. Per the germline V gene, CDR1 is SGDLS and CDR2 is YYNGEE. Losses at the gene ends were 0 bases for V and 5 bases for J; bases not matched to a gene: 8. This CDR3 has 17 residues.

V usage is TRBV14 and J usage is TRBJ1-2; 9 nucleotides agree with TRBD1. CDR3 length: 15 residues. In germline, CDR1 is SGHDN, CDR2 FVKESK. V shed 4 bases and J 5 bases; nucleotides not matched to a gene: 8. The CDR3 DNA follows: TGTGCCAGCAGCCCTGGGACAGGGATTAAGTATGGCTACACCTTC. It is translated as CASSPGTGIKYGYTF.

V usage is TRBV9 and J usage is TRBJ1-1; maybe TRBD1 (5 bases). CDR1 is SGDLS and CDR2 is YYNGEE in the germline V gene. CDR3 length equals 13 residues. Trimming pared 0 bases from V and 7 bases from J, leaving 10 bases between. CDR3 protein: CASSVAGGSEAFF. The CDR3, as DNA: TGTGCCAGCAGCGTAGCGGGGGGGAGTGAAGCTTTCTTT.

This clone was counted a single time. V is TRBV6-5 and J is TRBJ2-3; TRBD2 aligns across 14 bases. The CDR3 has 15 amino acids. V lost 6 bases, J lost 5 bases, and 4 bases stayed unmatched. The germline V gene has CDR1 MNHEY and CDR2 SVGAGI. CDR3 region: CASRGTSGREDTQYF. The CDR3, as DNA: TGTGCCAGCAGGGGGACTAGCGGGAGAGAAGATACGCAGTATTTT.

The chain uses TRBV9 and TRBJ2-7; TRBD1 aligns across 9 bases. The V gene's germline CDR1 is SGDLS and CDR2 YYNGEE. CDR3 length: 16 amino acids. V shed 1 base and J 3 bases; nucleotides not matched to a gene: 8. DNA of the CDR3: TGTGCCAGCAGCGTATCCGGGACAGGGATCCTCTACGAGCAGTACTTC. Protein product: CASSVSGTGILYEQYF.

The table lists this clone with a count of one. The chain recombines TRBV9 with TRBJ1-1, with TRBD1 matching over 7 bases. With V trimmed by 3 bases and J by 1 base, 3 bases remained unmatched. Germline CDR1 and CDR2: SGDLS and YYNGEE. The CDR3 consists of 14 residues. The CDR3 is CASSGGQKNTEAFF. Written as DNA, the CDR3 is TGTGCCAGCAGCGGGGGACAGAAGAACACTGAAGCTTTCTTT.

The rearrangement uses TRBV5-1 and TRBJ2-7; 7 positions agree with TRBD1. This CDR3 region has 14 residues. Germline trimming cut 0 bases from V and 5 bases from J; bases unmatched to any gene: 5. From germline, CDR1 is SGHRS and CDR2 YFSETQ. This CDR3 reads CASSLGQGIHEQYF. The DNA of the CDR3 is TGCGCCAGCAGCTTGGGACAGGGAATCCACGAGCAGTACTTC.

The gene calls are TRBV15 and TRBJ2-3; a weak D match, TRBD2 (6 bases). The CDR3 covers 14 residues. The germline CDR1 and CDR2 sequences are LNHNV and YYDKDF (reference sequence). V lost 4 bases and J 0 bases, leaving 8 bases between the germline ends. This CDR3 reads CATSTGTSTDTQYF. The CDR3 nucleotides are TGTGCCACCAGCACCGGGACTAGCACAGATACGCAGTATTTT.

The rearrangement uses TRBV10-1 and TRBJ2-5; 8 positions match TRBD2. Unmatched junction bases numbered 4, after V lost 2 bases and J lost 2 bases. Per germline, CDR1 WNHNN and CDR2 SYGVQD (reference sequence). The CDR3 runs to 15 residues. CDR3 residues: CASSEASGGQETQYF. CDR3 coding DNA: TGCGCCAGCAGTGAGGCCAGCGGGGGACAAGAGACCCAGTACTTC.

V usage is TRBV9 and J usage is TRBJ2-2, with 7 bases aligning to TRBD1. V was clipped by 0 bases and J by 5 bases; unmatched bases: 7. Per germline, CDR1 SGDLS and CDR2 YYNGEE. The CDR3 runs 16 residues. The CDR3 protein is CASSVGKGGITGELFF. The CDR3 DNA reads as TGTGCCAGCAGCGTAGGTAAAGGGGGCATAACCGGGGAGCTGTTTTTT.

The J gene is TRBJ1-4, the V gene TRBV19, with a weak D call TRBD1 (5 bases). Germline V CDR1 and CDR2: LNHDA, SQIVND (reference sequence). The CDR3 runs 14 residues. The germline V and J ends were trimmed by 6 bases and 0 bases, with 8 bases remaining between them. DNA of the CDR3: TGTGCCAGTAGGGAGGGGCCAACTAATGAAAAACTGTTTTTT. Translation gives CASREGPTNEKLFF.